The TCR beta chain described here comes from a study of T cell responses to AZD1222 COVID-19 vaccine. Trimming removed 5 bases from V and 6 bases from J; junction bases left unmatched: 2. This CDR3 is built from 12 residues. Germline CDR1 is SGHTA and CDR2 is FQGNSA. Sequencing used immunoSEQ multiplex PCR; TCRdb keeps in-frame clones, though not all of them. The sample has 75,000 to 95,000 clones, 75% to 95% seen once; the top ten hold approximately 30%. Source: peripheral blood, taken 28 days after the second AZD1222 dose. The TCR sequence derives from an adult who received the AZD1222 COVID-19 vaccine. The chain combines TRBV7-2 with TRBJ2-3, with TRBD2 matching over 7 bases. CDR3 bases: TGTGCCAGCAGCGAGACTAGCGATACGCAGTATTTT. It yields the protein CASSETSDTQYF. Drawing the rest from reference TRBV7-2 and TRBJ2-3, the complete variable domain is GAGVSQSPSNKVTEKGKDVELRCDPISGHTALYWYRQSLGQGLEFLIYFQGNSAPDKSGLPSDRFSAERTGGSVSTLTIQRTQQEDSAVYLCASSETSDTQYFGPGTRLTVL.